The 14 T cell receptor beta chains below were found in one sample sequenced in a study of vaccination effects on CD4 cells after COVID-19. Only in-frame clones appear in the TCRdb table, and some are missing; sequencing was by immunoSEQ multiplex PCR. This table has around 50,000 clones, 65% to 80% appearing once. Within the ViraFEST assay, antigen-specific CD4+ T cells underwent expansion with viral peptide pools prior to sequencing. Once cultured for 10 days, the cells underwent separation to obtain CD4+ T cells. Sometime from March through December 2020, the person acquired a SARS-CoV-2 infection that PCR confirmed. These receptors are not linked to any known antigen. The specimen was CD4+ T cells from PBMCs cultured with HIV peptides, collected before COVID-19 vaccination. Subset noted: HIV-1 Nef peptide pool negative control/reference culture. Source of these receptors: a human donor who had a prior SARS-CoV-2 infection.

V and J are TRBV5-1 and TRBJ2-2; TRBD2 matches 13 bases. Germline-derived CDR1 and CDR2 are SGHRS and YFSETQ. This CDR3 region has 17 residues. V was clipped by 4 bases and J by 3 bases; unmatched bases: 6. The CDR3 region has the DNA TGCGCCAGCAGCCAGCAACTAGCGGGAGGGTACACCGGGGAGCTGTTTTTT. Its translation is CASSQQLAGGYTGELFF.

The chain joins TRBV6-1 to TRBJ1-4; 9 bases match TRBD1. Germline CDR1 MNHNS, CDR2 SASEGT. Trimming removed 4 bases from V and 8 bases from J; junction bases left unmatched: 11. The CDR3 runs 16 residues. CDR3 in amino acids: CASSGDRVYPREKLFF. The CDR3 DNA reads TGTGCCAGCAGTGGGGACAGGGTTTACCCTAGGGAAAAACTGTTTTTT.

The chain employs TRBV9 and TRBJ2-7; 9 bases agree with TRBD1. Trimming at V came to 4 bases and at J to 2 bases, leaving 4 bases not matched to a gene. Germline CDR1 and CDR2: SGDLS and YYNGEE. This CDR3 has 14 residues. The CDR3 nucleotides are TGTGCCAGCAGCCTGGGACAGGGTCCCTACGAGCAGTACTTC. It codes for CASSLGQGPYEQYF.

This rearrangement joins TRBV5-4 to TRBJ1-1, with 8 nucleotides matching TRBD1. After removal of 4 bases from V and 0 bases from J, the junction contained 8 bases not matched to a gene. Germline V lookup: CDR1 SGHNT, CDR2 YYREEE (reference sequence). This CDR3 is 16 amino acids long. The CDR3 protein is CASSHTAQGVNTEAFF. In nucleotides, the CDR3 is TGTGCCAGCAGCCACACCGCACAGGGGGTGAACACTGAAGCTTTCTTT.

This clone was recorded once. This rearrangement joins TRBV29-1 to TRBJ2-3; D perhaps matches TRBD2 (5 bases). The V gene's germline CDR1 is SQVTM and CDR2 ANQGSEA. Trimming removed 3 bases at V and 1 base at J, with 8 bases between. The CDR3 is 13 residues long. CDR3 amino acids: CSVDEGGTDTQYF. CDR3 DNA: TGCAGCGTTGATGAGGGCGGCACAGATACGCAGTATTTT.

The CDR3 loop reads CASSETGGEETQYF. CDR3 in DNA: TGTGCCAGCAGTGAAACGGGAGGGGAAGAGACCCAGTACTTC. The genes are TRBV6-1 and TRBJ2-5, with TRBD2 identical over 8 bases. CDR1 and CDR2 from the germline V gene are MNHNS and SASEGT. The CDR3 loop spans 14 amino acids. The V gene end was trimmed by 2 bases and the J gene end by 3 bases; junction bases not matched to a gene: 2.

This chain connects TRBV5-1 to TRBJ2-5, with 7 bases lining up with TRBD2. The CDR3 is 14 residues long. The ends lost 2 bases at V and 4 bases at J; junction bases unmatched: 5. CDR1 is SGHRS and CDR2 is YFSETQ in the germline V gene. The CDR3 coding sequence is TGCGCCAGCAGCTTTGTAGGGAGGGGAGAGACCCAGTACTTC. Its protein is CASSFVGRGETQYF.

The CDR3 is CASTPVLGGGGTDTQYF. CDR3 nucleotides: TGTGCCAGCACCCCAGTCCTTGGGGGAGGTGGCACAGATACGCAGTATTTT. The chain carries TRBV6-2 or TRBV6-3 and TRBJ2-3; D is perhaps TRBD2 (6 bases). The CDR3 consists of 17 residues. The germline V gene has CDR1 MNHEY and CDR2 SVGEGT. Trimming left V 7 bases short and J 1 base short, with 21 bases between.

The CDR3 bases are TGTGCCAGCAGCTTATTAGCGGTGTTCTCCTACGAGCAGTACTTC. This gives the protein CASSLLAVFSYEQYF. This chain uses TRBV7-2 with TRBJ2-7; weak D call: TRBD2 (6 bases). V lost 2 bases and J 0 bases, leaving 11 bases between the germline ends. The CDR3 spans 15 residues. Germline V gene lookup returns CDR1 SGHTA and CDR2 FQGNSA.

The chain uses TRBV3-1 (or the pseudogene TRBV3-2) and TRBJ2-3; 12 nucleotides line up with TRBD2. The CDR3 length is 15 residues. The J segment lost 5 bases and the V segment lost 6 bases, leaving 6 bases of the junction unmatched. In germline, CDR1 is LGHDT, CDR2 YNNKEL (reference sequence). CDR3 coding DNA: TGTGCCAGCAGTCTAGCGGGAGGGCCTGGAGATACGCAGTATTTT. Its translation is CASSLAGGPGDTQYF.

This sequence joins TRBV2 and TRBJ1-1, with D maybe TRBD1 (6 bases). The germline CDR1 and CDR2 sequences are SNHLY and FYNNEI. The CDR3 spans 14 residues. Deletions cut 5 bases from V and 7 bases from J, with 17 bases between. The CDR3 spells CASSYLTGRSEAFF. CDR3 nucleotides: TGTGCCAGCAGTTACTTGACAGGTCGGAGTGAAGCTTTCTTT.

The rearrangement uses TRBV5-1 and TRBJ2-3, with no clear D. Germline V CDR1 and CDR2: SGHRS, YFSETQ. The CDR3 runs to 13 residues. Between the trimmed V and J ends, which lost 2 bases and 5 bases, there was a span of 9 bases. Here the CDR3 reads CASSFTAGDTQYF. The CDR3 DNA is TGCGCCAGCAGCTTTACGGCAGGAGATACGCAGTATTTT. Supplemented by reference TRBV5-1 and TRBJ2-3, the full variable domain reads KAGVTQTPRYLIKTRGQQVTLSCSPISGHRSVSWYQQTPGQGLQFLFEYFSETQRNKGNFPGRFSGRQFSNSRSEMNVSTLELGDSALYLCASSFTAGDTQYFGPGTRLTVL.

This clone was picked up one time. The rearrangement uses TRBV27 and TRBJ2-7; 10 nucleotides align to TRBD1. The trim removed 1 base at V and 7 bases at J, leaving 4 bases unmatched. This CDR3 is built from 14 residues. CDR1 and CDR2 (germline): MNHEY, SMNVEV (reference sequence). The CDR3 nucleotides are TGTGCCAGCAGTTTATTAAGACAGGGGGCTGAGCAGTACTTC. Translating it yields CASSLLRQGAEQYF.

The chain uses TRBV7-3 and TRBJ2-1, with 11 bases aligning to TRBD2. J lost 8 bases, V lost 4 bases, and 7 bases had no gene match. The CDR3 covers 15 residues. Germline lookup yields CDR1 SGHTA and CDR2 FQGTGA. The CDR3 region is CASSYSGGAGDEQFF. DNA of the CDR3: TGTGCCAGCAGCTATAGCGGGGGGGCCGGGGATGAGCAGTTCTTC.